Below, 19 T cell receptor beta chains from the same sample are listed, as sequenced in a study of blood T cell repertoires in COVID-19. Sequenced by immunoSEQ multiplex PCR; TCRdb stores in-frame clones only, minus some. The sample includes some 250,000 clones, 70% to 90% seen only once; the top ten take roughly 0.8%. Sequenced input: peripheral blood. The source is a woman aged 25 to 45 with acute or convalescent COVID-19.

This clone is a singleton in its sample. V is TRBV9 and J is TRBJ2-7; a possible D gene is TRBD1 (5 bases). The V end was cut by 4 bases, the J end by 6 bases, with 23 bases between. Germline values: CDR1 SGDLS, CDR2 YYNGEE. The CDR3 is made up of 16 amino acids. CDR3 DNA sequence: TGTGCCAGCAGCTTCGGTTCAAGGGGTGATCAAGGCGAGCAGTACTTC. It translates to CASSFGSRGDQGEQYF.

This clone has only one observation. The genes are TRBV3-1 (or the pseudogene TRBV3-2) and TRBJ2-1; 9 bases are a match to TRBD1. V lost 1 base, J lost 0 bases, and 1 base stayed unmatched. Germline CDR1 reads LGHDT; CDR2 reads YNNKEL (reference sequence). The CDR3 spans 16 residues. The CDR3 sequence is CASSQVQGASYNEQFF. In DNA, the CDR3 is TGTGCCAGCAGCCAAGTACAGGGGGCCTCCTACAATGAGCAGTTCTTC.

The chain combines TRBV18 with TRBJ2-1, with TRBD2 identical over 9 bases. CDR3 size: 13 residues. After removal of 6 bases from V and 9 bases from J, the junction contained 6 bases not matched to a gene. Germline lookup yields CDR1 KGHSH and CDR2 LQKENI. The DNA of the CDR3 is TGTGCCAGCTCCATGGCGGGAGGGGGTGAGCAGTTCTTC. It codes for CASSMAGGGEQFF. The full variable domain, its missing parts supplied by reference TRBV18 and TRBJ2-1, is NAGVMQNPRHLVRRRGQEARLRCSPMKGHSHVYWYRQLPEEGLKFMVYLQKENIIDESGMPKERFSAEFPKEGPSILRIQQVVRGDSAAYFCASSMAGGGEQFFGPGTRLTVL.

The rearrangement links TRBV6-5 to TRBJ1-1; D is uncertain. The CDR3 loop spans 15 amino acids. Germline V gene data show CDR1 as MNHEY and CDR2 as SVGAGI. Trimming took 3 bases from V and 4 from J, leaving 15 bases between them. In nucleotides, the CDR3 is TGTGCCAGCAGTTATCGAGACTTCTATATCACTGAAGCTTTCTTT. Translated, it gives CASSYRDFYITEAFF.

The V and J genes are TRBV7-9 and TRBJ1-1, with 9 bases lining up with TRBD1. This CDR3 is 17 amino acids long. Losses at the gene ends were 5 bases for V and 2 bases for J; bases not matched to a gene: 12. Germline-derived CDR1 and CDR2 are SEHNR and FQNEAQ (reference sequence). The CDR3 DNA reads TGTGCCAGCAGCCCATACCCTGGGGACAGGGATAACACTGAAGCTTTCTTT. This sequence encodes CASSPYPGDRDNTEAFF.

This clone was counted a single time. The chain joins TRBV5-5 to TRBJ2-1; 13 nucleotides line up with TRBD2. CDR1 SGHKS and CDR2 YYEKEE come from the germline V gene (reference sequence). V lost 4 bases, J lost 6 bases, and 4 bases stayed unmatched. This CDR3 contains 15 residues. The CDR3 protein is CASSPRTSGGNEQFF. The CDR3 nucleotides read TGTGCCAGCAGCCCCAGGACTAGCGGGGGCAATGAGCAGTTCTTC. Full variable domain (rest looked up from reference TRBV5-5 and TRBJ2-1): DAGVTQSPTHLIKTRGQQVTLRCSPISGHKSVSWYQQVLGQGPQFIFQYYEKEERGRGNFPDRFSARQFPNYSSELNVNALLLGDSALYLCASSPRTSGGNEQFFGPGTRLTVL.

The chain combines TRBV6-1 with TRBJ2-5, with TRBD2 identical over 14 bases. Germline V lookup: CDR1 MNHNS, CDR2 SASEGT. CDR3 length equals 17 residues. Losses at the gene ends were 1 base for V and 5 bases for J; bases not matched to a gene: 6. CDR3 sequence reads: CASSEGLAGGPRETQYF. The CDR3 DNA sequence: TGTGCCAGCAGTGAAGGACTAGCGGGAGGGCCAAGGGAGACCCAGTACTTC.

For this clone: Other DNA sequences of this sample code for an identical CDR3. This chain connects TRBV11-3 to TRBJ2-1; 11 nucleotides align to TRBD2. Trimming cost V 1 base and J 1 base; bases outside gene matches: 3. The CDR3 spans 17 residues. Germline V lookup: CDR1 SGHNT, CDR2 YENEEA. The CDR3 DNA reads as TGTGCCAGCAGCTTAGGGGTAGCGGGAGGGTCCTACAATGAGCAGTTCTTC. Protein sequence: CASSLGVAGGSYNEQFF. Full variable domain (rest looked up from reference TRBV11-3 and TRBJ2-1): EAGVVQSPRYKIIEKKQPVAFWCNPISGHNTLYWYLQNLGQGPELLIRYENEEAVDDSQLPKDRFSAERLKGVDSTLKIQPAELGDSAVYLCASSLGVAGGSYNEQFFGPGTRLTVL.

V usage is TRBV9 and J usage is TRBJ2-5; a possible D gene is TRBD1 (5 bases). The CDR3 loop spans 15 amino acids. V was clipped by 3 bases and J by 5 bases, with 17 bases between them. The germline gives CDR1 SGDLS, CDR2 YYNGEE. CDR3 sequence reads: CASSADNFLGETQYF. In DNA, the CDR3 is TGTGCCAGCAGCGCGGACAACTTCCTCGGGGAGACCCAGTACTTC.

The chain links TRBV30 to TRBJ2-2, with D possibly TRBD1 on 6 matching bases. This CDR3 contains 15 residues. CDR1 and CDR2 (germline): GTSNPN, SVGIG (reference sequence). V gave up 4 bases and J gave up 1 base, with 13 bases separating them. The CDR3 sequence is CAWISGQRNTGELFF. DNA for the CDR3: TGTGCCTGGATATCAGGACAGAGGAACACCGGGGAGCTGTTTTTT.

Turning to this clone: Within the sample, other DNA sequences also encode this same CDR3. The chain links TRBV13 to TRBJ1-6, with 9 positions matching TRBD1. The CDR3 contains 15 residues. V shed 0 bases, J shed 7 bases, and the junction held 1 base outside the gene matches. The V gene's germline CDR1 is PRHDT and CDR2 FYEKMQ (reference sequence). The DNA of the CDR3 is TGTGCCAGCAGCTTAGGCGGACAGGGGAATTCACCCCTCCACTTT. Its protein is CASSLGGQGNSPLHF.

This chain connects TRBV6-2 or TRBV6-3 to TRBJ2-5; 8 bases match TRBD1. The CDR3 has 14 residues. V lost 6 bases, J lost 5 bases, and 8 bases stayed unmatched. Germline assignment: CDR1 MNHEY and CDR2 SVGEGT. The CDR3 region has the DNA TGTGCCAGCAGCCGAGACAGGGGTTGGGAGACCCAGTACTTC. It yields the protein CASSRDRGWETQYF.

Written as DNA, the CDR3 is TGTGCCAGTGGAAGACAGTACAATGAGCAGTTCTTC. Its protein product is CASGRQYNEQFF. This chain connects TRBV19 to TRBJ2-1, with a tentative D call TRBD1 (5 bases). The CDR3 is 12 residues long. V dropped 8 bases and J dropped 4 bases, with 9 bases sitting between them. In germline, CDR1 is LNHDA, CDR2 SQIVND (reference sequence). Using reference TRBV19 and TRBJ2-1 for the parts outside the CDR3, the full variable domain is DGGITQSPKYLFRKEGQNVTLSCEQNLNHDAMYWYRQDPGQGLRLIYYSQIVNDFQKGDIAEGYSVSREKKESFPLTVTSAQKNPTAFYLCASGRQYNEQFFGPGTRLTVL.

This chain links TRBV11-2 with TRBJ2-1; 7 bases align to TRBD1. The CDR3 length is 15 residues. Germline lookup yields CDR1 SGHAT and CDR2 FQNNGV. V dropped 5 bases and J dropped 2; count of bases not matched to a gene: 6. The CDR3 region has the DNA TGTGCCAGCAGCATGACAGGGTTTCCCTACAATGAGCAGTTCTTC. Encoded protein: CASSMTGFPYNEQFF.

The chain couples TRBV6-5 to TRBJ2-7, with TRBD1 matching over 7 bases. Unmatched junction bases numbered 11, after V lost 6 bases and J lost 3 bases. Per the germline V gene, CDR1 is MNHEY and CDR2 is SVGAGI. This CDR3 is built from 15 residues. CDR3 protein: CASRSGPGGVYEQYF. For the CDR3, the DNA is TGTGCCAGCAGATCCGGGCCAGGGGGAGTCTACGAGCAGTACTTC.

V and J are TRBV7-6 and TRBJ2-2; 13 nucleotides match TRBD2. The V gene end was trimmed by 5 bases and the J gene end by 0 bases; junction bases not matched to a gene: 12. The germline V gene has CDR1 SGHVS and CDR2 FNYEAQ. The CDR3 sequence is 20 residues long. The CDR3 region has the DNA TGTGCCAGCAGCCCCGGCCCAGGGACTAGCGGGATTGCGAACACCGGGGAGCTGTTTTTT. Its translation is CASSPGPGTSGIANTGELFF.

V and J are TRBV25-1 and TRBJ2-7, with 12 bases that match TRBD2. CDR3 length: 15 residues. The germline V gene has CDR1 MGHDK and CDR2 SYGVNS. Germline trimming cut 4 bases from V and 6 bases from J; bases unmatched to any gene: 7. This chain's CDR3 is CASSARTSGTFEQYF. The CDR3 DNA is TGTGCCAGCAGTGCCCGGACTAGCGGGACCTTCGAGCAGTACTTC.

This chain links TRBV6-5 with TRBJ1-5, with 10 bases fitting TRBD1. Germline CDR1 and CDR2: MNHEY and SVGAGI. This CDR3 comprises 16 residues. J lost 2 bases, V lost 4 bases, and 5 bases had no gene match. The CDR3 is CASSLRQGAGNQPQHF. DNA of the CDR3: TGTGCCAGCAGTTTGAGACAGGGGGCCGGCAATCAGCCCCAGCATTTT.

This chain connects TRBV19 to TRBJ2-2; no definite D call. The germline V gene encodes CDR1 LNHDA and CDR2 SQIVND (reference sequence). The CDR3 runs to 13 residues. V lost 3 bases, J lost 6 bases, and 8 bases lay in between. CDR3 nucleotides: TGTGCCAGTAGTATCTGGCAGTCCGGGGAGCTGTTTTTT. It translates to CASSIWQSGELFF. Drawing the rest from reference TRBV19 and TRBJ2-2, the complete variable domain is DGGITQSPKYLFRKEGQNVTLSCEQNLNHDAMYWYRQDPGQGLRLIYYSQIVNDFQKGDIAEGYSVSREKKESFPLTVTSAQKNPTAFYLCASSIWQSGELFFGEGSRLTVL.